These 15 T cell receptor beta chains share one sample of origin, sequenced in a study of early T cells in non-severe SARS-CoV-2 infection. TCRdb redid the calling of the 5' RACE reads with MiXCR, one entry per CDR3 protein. The sample lists fewer than 65,000 distinct CDR3 sequences, roughly a tenth occurring once. Sequences were obtained from whole blood. These receptors all stem from an adult who was a healthcare worker with PCR-confirmed SARS-CoV-2 infection or an uninfected control (not recorded which).

This clonotype was counted only a few times. J is TRBJ1-4 and V is TRBV2; a weak D match, TRBD1 (6 bases). CDR1 and CDR2 (germline): SNHLY, FYNNEI. V was pared by 4 bases and J by 6 bases, with 9 bases between. This CDR3 comprises 13 residues. The CDR3 sequence: CASSAGEDEKLFF. CDR3 nucleotides: TGTGCCAGCAGTGCAGGGGAGGATGAAAAACTGTTTTTT. The full variable domain, rest sourced from reference TRBV2 and TRBJ1-4, is EPEVTQTPSHQVTQMGQEVILRCVPISNHLYFYWYRQILGQKVEFLVSFYNNEISEKSEIFDDQFSVERPDGSNFTLKIRSTKLEDSAMYFCASSAGEDEKLFFGSGTQLSVL.

This clonotype appeared many times. The V gene is TRBV3-1, the J gene TRBJ2-1; 9 bases align to TRBD2. The CDR3 contains 15 residues. Germline V lookup: CDR1 LGHDT, CDR2 YNNKEL (reference sequence). V trimming: 3 bases; J trimming: 3 bases; junction bases outside the gene matches: 3. The CDR3 bases are TGTGCCAGCAGCCAGGCGGGAGGGTACTACAATGAGCAGTTCTTC. Encoded protein: CASSQAGGYYNEQFF.

This clonotype was found many times. The CDR3, as DNA: TGTGCCAGCAGCTTAGCGAAAGGGGGGTCGACCCAGTACTTC. Protein sequence: CASSLAKGGSTQYF. This rearrangement joins TRBV7-6 to TRBJ2-5; D could derive from TRBD1 or TRBD2 (6 bases each). From germline, CDR1 is SGHVS and CDR2 FNYEAQ. The CDR3 is 14 amino acids. Trimming pared 0 bases from V and 7 bases from J, leaving 12 bases between.

In this sample, this clonotype turned up many times. The chain uses TRBV18 and TRBJ1-3; D gene unclear. The CDR3 length is 14 residues. Trimming removed 3 bases at V and 4 bases at J, with 10 bases between. Germline-derived CDR1 and CDR2 are KGHSH and LQKENI. For the CDR3, the DNA is TGTGCCAGCTCACCCCAGACGATCGGAAACACCATATATTTT. It translates to CASSPQTIGNTIYF. Based on the CDR3 plus reference TRBV18 and TRBJ1-3, the full variable domain is NAGVMQNPRHLVRRRGQEARLRCSPMKGHSHVYWYRQLPEEGLKFMVYLQKENIIDESGMPKERFSAEFPKEGPSILRIQQVVRGDSAAYFCASSPQTIGNTIYFGEGSWLTVV.

Many counts were recorded for this clonotype. CDR3 bases: TGTGCCAGCAGCTGGGACCACACAGATACGCAGTATTTT. Amino acids: CASSWDHTDTQYF. The chain recombines TRBV2 with TRBJ2-3; D may match TRBD1 or TRBD2 (5 bases each). Per the germline V gene, CDR1 is SNHLY and CDR2 is FYNNEI. V dropped 6 bases and J dropped 2 bases, with 9 bases sitting between them. This CDR3 region has 13 residues.

This clonotype occurred a few times. The chain employs TRBV12-3 or TRBV12-4 and TRBJ2-3; D may match TRBD1 or TRBD2 (6 bases each). This CDR3 is 14 amino acids long. V shed 1 base and J shed 5 bases, with 10 bases lying between them. CDR3 amino acids: CASSLEGGKDTQYF. Written as DNA, the CDR3 is TGTGCCAGCAGTTTAGAGGGGGGTAAAGATACGCAGTATTTT.

This chain uses TRBV6-5 with TRBJ1-4; 7 bases fit TRBD1. The CDR3 length is 13 residues. From germline, CDR1 is MNHEY and CDR2 SVGAGI. J was trimmed by 8 bases and V by 6 bases; bases with no gene match: 6. This CDR3 is CASSRQGDEKLFF. As DNA, the CDR3 is TGTGCCAGCAGCCGCCAGGGGGACGAAAAACTGTTTTTT.

There are many counts of this clonotype. V gene TRBV7-2 combines with J gene TRBJ2-3; TRBD1 agrees at 10 bases. There are 14 residues in the CDR3. Germline assignment: CDR1 SGHTA and CDR2 FQGNSA. V lost 5 bases and J lost 5; bases outside the gene matches: 4. The CDR3 DNA reads TGTGCCAGCAGCGCTCGGACAGGGGGAGATACGCAGTATTTT. Translated: CASSARTGGDTQYF. The variable domain in full, with the rest retrieved from reference TRBV7-2 and TRBJ2-3, is GAGVSQSPSNKVTEKGKDVELRCDPISGHTALYWYRQSLGQGLEFLIYFQGNSAPDKSGLPSDRFSAERTGGSVSTLTIQRTQQEDSAVYLCASSARTGGDTQYFGPGTRLTVL.

The rearrangement links TRBV4-3 to TRBJ2-3; possibly TRBD2 for D (6 bases). Germline assignment: CDR1 LGHNA and CDR2 YSLEER. The CDR3 loop spans 14 amino acids. V was cut by 0 bases and J by 4 bases, with 8 bases left in between. The CDR3 sequence: CASSQELAPDTQYF. CDR3 nucleotide sequence: TGCGCCAGCAGCCAAGAGCTAGCGCCAGATACGCAGTATTTT.

The chain recombines TRBV29-1 with TRBJ2-3; D not resolved. Trimming stripped 8 bases from V and 4 bases from J, with 10 bases between. The germline gives CDR1 SQVTM, CDR2 ANQGSEA. This CDR3 contains 11 residues. The CDR3 DNA reads TGCAGCCCCTTCGGGCCAGATACGCAGTATTTT. Its translation is CSPFGPDTQYF.

This clonotype occurred many times. The chain has TRBV2 and TRBJ2-7; D is undetermined. Germline V gene data show CDR1 as SNHLY and CDR2 as FYNNEI. Trimming took off 2 bases at V and 2 bases at J, with 4 bases between the two ends. This CDR3 has 12 residues. CDR3 DNA sequence: TGTGCCAGCAGTGAAACCCCCTACGAGCAGTACTTC. Amino acid sequence: CASSETPYEQYF.

This clonotype turned up a few times. The chain combines TRBV6-6 with TRBJ2-3; the D is unclear. CDR3 size: 16 residues. Germline V lookup: CDR1 MNHNY, CDR2 SVGAGI (reference sequence). V lost 2 bases to trimming and J lost 2 bases, with 14 bases between them. The CDR3 region is CASSYDHYRTTDTQYF. In DNA form, the CDR3 reads TGTGCCAGCAGTTACGATCATTACCGAACCACAGATACGCAGTATTTT.

The CDR3 DNA is TGTGCCAGCACCCCACTAGCGGGAGTCTCTAATGAGCAGTTCTTC. It encodes CASTPLAGVSNEQFF. The chain couples TRBV12-3 or TRBV12-4 to TRBJ2-1; 11 bases agree with TRBD2. V shed 7 bases, J shed 7 bases, and the junction held 9 bases outside the gene matches. The CDR3 covers 15 residues.

This clonotype was observed many times. The CDR3 reads CASSYLTGRGSYNSPLHF. CDR3 DNA sequence: TGTGCCAGCAGTTACTTGACAGGGAGAGGGTCCTATAATTCACCCCTCCACTTT. This sequence joins TRBV6-5 and TRBJ1-6, with 7 positions matching TRBD1. CDR1 and CDR2 from the germline V gene are MNHEY and SVGAGI. Trimming removed 1 base from V and 1 base from J; junction bases left unmatched: 7. The length of the CDR3 is 18 residues.

The sample holds many counts of this clonotype. The chain uses TRBV20-1 and TRBJ2-3; the D gene is possibly TRBD1 (5 bases). CDR1 and CDR2 (germline): DFQATT, SNEGSKA (reference sequence). The CDR3 contains 11 residues. Trimming removed 2 bases from V and 6 bases from J, with 6 bases in between. The CDR3 DNA reads as TGCAGTGCTAGACAGGGTGATACGCAGTATTTT. It yields the protein CSARQGDTQYF.